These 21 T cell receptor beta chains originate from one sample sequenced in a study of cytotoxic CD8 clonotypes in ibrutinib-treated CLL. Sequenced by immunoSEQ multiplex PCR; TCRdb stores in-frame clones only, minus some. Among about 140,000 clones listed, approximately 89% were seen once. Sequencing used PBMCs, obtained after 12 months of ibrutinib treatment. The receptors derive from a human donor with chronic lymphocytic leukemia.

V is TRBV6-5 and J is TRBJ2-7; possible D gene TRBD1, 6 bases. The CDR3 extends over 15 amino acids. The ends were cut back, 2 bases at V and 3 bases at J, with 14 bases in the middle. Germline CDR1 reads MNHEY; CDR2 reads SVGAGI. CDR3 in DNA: TGTGCCAGCAGTTACCTGACAGGAGAGGGCTACGAGCAGTACTTC. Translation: CASSYLTGEGYEQYF.

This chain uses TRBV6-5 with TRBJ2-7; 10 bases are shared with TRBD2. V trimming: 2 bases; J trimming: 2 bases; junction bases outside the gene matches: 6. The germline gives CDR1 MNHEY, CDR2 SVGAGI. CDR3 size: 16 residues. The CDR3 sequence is CASSYGGLATPYEQYF. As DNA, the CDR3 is TGTGCCAGCAGTTACGGGGGACTAGCGACACCCTACGAGCAGTACTTC.

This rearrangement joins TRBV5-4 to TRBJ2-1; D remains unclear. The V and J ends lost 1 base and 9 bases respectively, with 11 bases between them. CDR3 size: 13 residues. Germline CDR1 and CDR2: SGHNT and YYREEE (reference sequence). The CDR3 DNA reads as TGTGCCAGCAGCTTGTCTCGCTCTGGTGAGCAGTTCTTC. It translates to CASSLSRSGEQFF.

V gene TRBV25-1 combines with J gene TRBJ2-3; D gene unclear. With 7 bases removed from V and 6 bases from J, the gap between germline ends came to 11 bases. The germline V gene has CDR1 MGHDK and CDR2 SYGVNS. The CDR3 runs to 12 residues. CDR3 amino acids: CASITAGDTQYF. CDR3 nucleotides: TGTGCCAGCATTACCGCCGGGGATACGCAGTATTTT.

CDR3 in DNA: TGTGCCAGCCGCGGGATGGAGACCCAGTACTTC. It codes for CASRGMETQYF. The J gene is TRBJ2-5, the V gene TRBV7-9; TRBD2 is a possible D gene (6 bases). The ends were cut back, 8 bases at V and 5 bases at J, with 9 bases in the middle. This CDR3 region has 11 residues. Per germline, CDR1 SEHNR and CDR2 FQNEAQ (reference sequence).

DNA for the CDR3: TGTGCCAGCAGTTACCGAGACTCTGGAAACACCATATATTTT. Translated, it gives CASSYRDSGNTIYF. This rearrangement joins TRBV6-5 to TRBJ1-3; D is uncertain. This CDR3 is 14 amino acids long. Germline CDR1 reads MNHEY; CDR2 reads SVGAGI. Trimming shortened V by 2 bases and J by 0 bases, and 5 bases separated the two germline ends.

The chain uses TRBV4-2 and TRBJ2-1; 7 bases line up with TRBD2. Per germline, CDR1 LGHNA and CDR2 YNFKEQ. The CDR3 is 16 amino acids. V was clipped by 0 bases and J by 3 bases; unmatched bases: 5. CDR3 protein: CASSQDLTGGYNEQFF. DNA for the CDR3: TGTGCCAGCAGCCAAGATCTCACGGGAGGCTACAATGAGCAGTTCTTC.

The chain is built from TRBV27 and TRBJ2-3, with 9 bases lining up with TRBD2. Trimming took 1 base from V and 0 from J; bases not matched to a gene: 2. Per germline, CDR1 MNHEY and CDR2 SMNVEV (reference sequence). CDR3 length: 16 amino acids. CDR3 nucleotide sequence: TGTGCCAGCAGTTTATTCCTAGCGGGAAGCACAGATACGCAGTATTTT. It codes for CASSLFLAGSTDTQYF.

CDR3 amino acids: CASSLLTDRGYEQYF. CDR3 nucleotide sequence: TGTGCCAGCAGCTTACTTACGGACAGGGGTTACGAGCAGTACTTC. This chain joins TRBV5-4 and TRBJ2-7, with 9 bases identical to TRBD1. The CDR3 has 15 residues. Per germline, CDR1 SGHNT and CDR2 YYREEE (reference sequence). Trimming cost V 2 bases and J 4 bases; bases outside gene matches: 7.

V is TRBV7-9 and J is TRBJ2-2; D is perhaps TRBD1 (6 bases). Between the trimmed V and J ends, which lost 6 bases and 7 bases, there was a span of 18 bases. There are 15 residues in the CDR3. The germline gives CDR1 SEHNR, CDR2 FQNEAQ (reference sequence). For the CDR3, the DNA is TGTGCCAGCAGGAGACAGGACCTGAGTAGCGGGGAGCTGTTTTTT. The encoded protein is CASRRQDLSSGELFF.

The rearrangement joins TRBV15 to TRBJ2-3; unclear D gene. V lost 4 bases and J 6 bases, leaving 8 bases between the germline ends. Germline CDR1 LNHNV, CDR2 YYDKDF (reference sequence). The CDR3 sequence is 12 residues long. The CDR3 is CATSTERDTQYF. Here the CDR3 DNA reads TGTGCCACCAGCACCGAGAGGGATACGCAGTATTTT.

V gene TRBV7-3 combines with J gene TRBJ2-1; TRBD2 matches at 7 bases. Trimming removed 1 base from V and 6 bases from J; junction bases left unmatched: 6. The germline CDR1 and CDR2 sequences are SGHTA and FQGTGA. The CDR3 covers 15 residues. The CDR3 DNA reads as TGTGCCAGCAGCTTAAGTCCGACTAGCACCAATGAGCAGTTCTTC. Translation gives CASSLSPTSTNEQFF.

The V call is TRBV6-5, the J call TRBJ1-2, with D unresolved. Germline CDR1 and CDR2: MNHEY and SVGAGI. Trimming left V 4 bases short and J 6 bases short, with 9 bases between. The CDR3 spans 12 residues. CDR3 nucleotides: TGTGCCAGCAGTTCCTGGAGGGATGGCTACACCTTC. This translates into CASSSWRDGYTF.

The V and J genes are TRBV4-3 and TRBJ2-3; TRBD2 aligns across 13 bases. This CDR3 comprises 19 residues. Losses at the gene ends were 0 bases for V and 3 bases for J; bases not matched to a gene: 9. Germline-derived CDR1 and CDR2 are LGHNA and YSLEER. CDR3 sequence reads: CASSQELAGGLGGTDTQYF. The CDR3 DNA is TGCGCCAGCAGCCAAGAACTAGCGGGAGGGTTAGGAGGGACAGATACGCAGTATTTT.

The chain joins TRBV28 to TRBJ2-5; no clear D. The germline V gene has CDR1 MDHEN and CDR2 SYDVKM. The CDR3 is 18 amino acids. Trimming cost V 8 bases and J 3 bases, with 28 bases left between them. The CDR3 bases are TGTGCCAGCGCACACAAATGGGGTTTGCTTTTGGTGGAAGAGACCCAGTACTTC. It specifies CASAHKWGLLLVEETQYF.

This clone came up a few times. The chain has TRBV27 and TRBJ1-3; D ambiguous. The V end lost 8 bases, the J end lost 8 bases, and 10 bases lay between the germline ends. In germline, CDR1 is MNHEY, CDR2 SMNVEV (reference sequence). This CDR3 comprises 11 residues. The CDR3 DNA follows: TGTGCCAGCGGGTCGTGGGACACCATATATTTT. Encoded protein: CASGSWDTIYF.

The DNA of the CDR3 is TGTGCCAGTAGTAAACTAGCGACTTCCTCCTACAATGAGCAGTTCTTC. The encoded protein is CASSKLATSSYNEQFF. The genes are TRBV19 and TRBJ2-1; 7 nucleotides agree with TRBD2. J was trimmed by 0 bases and V by 4 bases; bases with no gene match: 6. Germline CDR1 reads LNHDA; CDR2 reads SQIVND (reference sequence). The CDR3 consists of 16 residues.

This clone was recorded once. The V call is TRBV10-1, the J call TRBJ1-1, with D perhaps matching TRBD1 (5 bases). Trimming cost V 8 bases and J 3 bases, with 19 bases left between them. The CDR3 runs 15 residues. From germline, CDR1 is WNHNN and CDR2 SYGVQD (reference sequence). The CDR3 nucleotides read TGCGCCAGCGGACTGACAGCCATGATTCACACTGAAGCTTTCTTT. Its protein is CASGLTAMIHTEAFF.

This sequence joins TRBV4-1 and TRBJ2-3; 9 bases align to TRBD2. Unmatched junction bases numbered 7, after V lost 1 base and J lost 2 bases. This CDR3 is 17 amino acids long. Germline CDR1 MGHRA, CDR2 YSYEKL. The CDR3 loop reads CASSQVQGTSYTDTQYF. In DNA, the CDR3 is TGCGCCAGCAGCCAAGTTCAGGGGACTAGCTACACAGATACGCAGTATTTT.

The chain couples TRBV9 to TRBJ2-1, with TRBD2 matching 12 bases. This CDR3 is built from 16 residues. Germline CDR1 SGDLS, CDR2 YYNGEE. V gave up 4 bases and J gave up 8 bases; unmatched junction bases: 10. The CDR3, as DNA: TGTGCCAGCAGCCTCCCGGGTCTAGCGGGAGGGCATGAGCAGTTCTTC. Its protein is CASSLPGLAGGHEQFF.

CDR3 residues: CASSPAESTGELFF. The CDR3 DNA reads as TGTGCCAGCAGCCCGGCGGAAAGCACCGGGGAGCTGTTTTTT. This chain uses TRBV5-8 with TRBJ2-2; D remains ambiguous. Germline V gene lookup returns CDR1 SGHTS and CDR2 YDEGEE. The germline V and J ends were trimmed by 4 bases and 4 bases, with 11 bases remaining between them. CDR3 length equals 14 residues.